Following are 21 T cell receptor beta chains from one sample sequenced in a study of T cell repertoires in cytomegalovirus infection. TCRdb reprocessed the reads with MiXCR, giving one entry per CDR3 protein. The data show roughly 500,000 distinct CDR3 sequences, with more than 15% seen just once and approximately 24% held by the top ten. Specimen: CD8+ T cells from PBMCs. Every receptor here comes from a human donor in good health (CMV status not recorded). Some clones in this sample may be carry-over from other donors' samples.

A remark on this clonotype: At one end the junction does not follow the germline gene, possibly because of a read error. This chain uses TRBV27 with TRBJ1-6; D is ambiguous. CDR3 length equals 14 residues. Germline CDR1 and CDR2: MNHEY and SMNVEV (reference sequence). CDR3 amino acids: CASSLAGPNSPLRF. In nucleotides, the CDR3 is TGTGCCAGCAGTTTGGCAGGTCCTAATTCACCCCTCCGCTTT.

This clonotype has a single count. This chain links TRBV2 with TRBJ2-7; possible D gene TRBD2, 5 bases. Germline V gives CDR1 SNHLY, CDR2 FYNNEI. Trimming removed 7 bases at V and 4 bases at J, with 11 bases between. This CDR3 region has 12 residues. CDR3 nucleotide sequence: TGTGCCAGCAACCCGGGATTATACGAGCAGTACTTC. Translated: CASNPGLYEQYF.

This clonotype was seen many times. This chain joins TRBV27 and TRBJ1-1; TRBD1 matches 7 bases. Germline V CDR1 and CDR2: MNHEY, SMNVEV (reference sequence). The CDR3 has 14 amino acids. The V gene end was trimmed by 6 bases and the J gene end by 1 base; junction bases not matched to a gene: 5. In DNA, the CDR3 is TGTGCCAGCAGAAACAGGGGCCCGAACACTGAAGCTTTCTTT. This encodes CASRNRGPNTEAFF.

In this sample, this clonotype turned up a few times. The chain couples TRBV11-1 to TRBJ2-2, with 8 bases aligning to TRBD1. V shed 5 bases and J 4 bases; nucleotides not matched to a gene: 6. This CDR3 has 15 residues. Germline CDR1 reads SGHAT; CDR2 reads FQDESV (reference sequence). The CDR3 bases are TGTGCCAGCAGCCTCTGGACAGGGAGCACCGGGGAGCTGTTTTTT. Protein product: CASSLWTGSTGELFF.

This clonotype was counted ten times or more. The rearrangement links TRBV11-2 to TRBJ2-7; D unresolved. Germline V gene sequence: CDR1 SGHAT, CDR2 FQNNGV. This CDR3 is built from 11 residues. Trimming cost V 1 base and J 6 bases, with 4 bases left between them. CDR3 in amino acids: CASSLVGEQYF. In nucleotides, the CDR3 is TGTGCCAGCAGCTTAGTGGGCGAGCAGTACTTC.

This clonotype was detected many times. CDR3 region: CASKRGEPPYEQYF. In nucleotides, the CDR3 is TGTGCCAGCAAACGCGGAGAACCCCCCTACGAGCAGTACTTC. This chain uses TRBV28 with TRBJ2-7; unclear D gene. Between the trimmed V and J ends, which lost 7 bases and 2 bases, there was a span of 15 bases. Germline CDR1 reads MDHEN; CDR2 reads SYDVKM. This CDR3 contains 14 residues.

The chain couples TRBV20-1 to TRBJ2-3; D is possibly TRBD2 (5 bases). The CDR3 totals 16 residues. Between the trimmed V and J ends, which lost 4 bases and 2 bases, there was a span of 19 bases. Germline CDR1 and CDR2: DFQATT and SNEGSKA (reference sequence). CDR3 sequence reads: CSATEPQEEFTDTQYF. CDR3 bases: TGCAGTGCTACCGAACCGCAGGAGGAATTCACAGATACGCAGTATTTT.

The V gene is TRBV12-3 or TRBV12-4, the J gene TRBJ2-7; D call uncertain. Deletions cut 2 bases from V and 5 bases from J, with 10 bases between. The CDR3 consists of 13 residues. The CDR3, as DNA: TGTGCCAGCAGTTTAATGGCTAGGAACGAGCAGTACTTC. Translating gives CASSLMARNEQYF.

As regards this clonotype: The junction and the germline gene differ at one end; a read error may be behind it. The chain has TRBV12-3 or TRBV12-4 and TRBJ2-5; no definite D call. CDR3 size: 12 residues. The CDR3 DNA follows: TGTACCAGCAGCCCCGAGGTGGAGACCCAGTACTTC. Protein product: CTSSPEVETQYF.

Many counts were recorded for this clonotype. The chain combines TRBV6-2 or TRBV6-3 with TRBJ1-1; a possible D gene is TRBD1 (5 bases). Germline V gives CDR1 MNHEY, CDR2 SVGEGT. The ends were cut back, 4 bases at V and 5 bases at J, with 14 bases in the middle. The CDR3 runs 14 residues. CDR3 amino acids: CASSSGRGRTEAFF. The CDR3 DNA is TGTGCCAGCAGTTCGGGAAGGGGCCGGACTGAAGCTTTCTTT.

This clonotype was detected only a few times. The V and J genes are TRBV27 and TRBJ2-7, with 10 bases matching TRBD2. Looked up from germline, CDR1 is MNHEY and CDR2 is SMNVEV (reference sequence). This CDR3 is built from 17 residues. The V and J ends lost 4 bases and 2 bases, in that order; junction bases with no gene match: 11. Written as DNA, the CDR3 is TGTGCCAGCAGTTGGGGGTCGAATCTAGCGGGAGCCTACGAGCAGTACTTC. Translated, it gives CASSWGSNLAGAYEQYF.

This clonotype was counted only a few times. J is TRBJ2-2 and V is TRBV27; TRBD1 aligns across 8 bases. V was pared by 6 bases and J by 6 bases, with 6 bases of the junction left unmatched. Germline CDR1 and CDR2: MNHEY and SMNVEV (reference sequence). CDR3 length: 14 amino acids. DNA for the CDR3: TGTGCCAGCAGCTTGTTGACAGGGGCCGGGGAGCTGTTTTTT. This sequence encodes CASSLLTGAGELFF.

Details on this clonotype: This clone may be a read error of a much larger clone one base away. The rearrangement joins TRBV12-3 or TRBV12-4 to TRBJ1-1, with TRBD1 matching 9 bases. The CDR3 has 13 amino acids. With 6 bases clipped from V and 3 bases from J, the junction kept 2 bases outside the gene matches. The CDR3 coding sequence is TGTGCCAGCAGCTGGACAGGGGACACTGAAGCTTTCTTT. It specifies CASSWTGDTEAFF.

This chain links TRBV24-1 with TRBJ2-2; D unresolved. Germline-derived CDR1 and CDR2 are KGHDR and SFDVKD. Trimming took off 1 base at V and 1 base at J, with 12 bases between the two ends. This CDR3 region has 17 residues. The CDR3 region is CATSDLPRARNTGELFF. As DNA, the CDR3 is TGTGCCACCAGTGATTTACCCCGGGCGCGGAACACCGGGGAGCTGTTTTTT.

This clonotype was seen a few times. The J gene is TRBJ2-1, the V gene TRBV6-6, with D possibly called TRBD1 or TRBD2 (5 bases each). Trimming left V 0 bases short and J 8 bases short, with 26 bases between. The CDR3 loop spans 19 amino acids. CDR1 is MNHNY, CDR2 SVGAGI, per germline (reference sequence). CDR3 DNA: TGTGCCAGCAGTTACTCGGACACCGGCCCCGGACTCCCCTTAGATGAGCAGTTCTTC. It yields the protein CASSYSDTGPGLPLDEQFF.

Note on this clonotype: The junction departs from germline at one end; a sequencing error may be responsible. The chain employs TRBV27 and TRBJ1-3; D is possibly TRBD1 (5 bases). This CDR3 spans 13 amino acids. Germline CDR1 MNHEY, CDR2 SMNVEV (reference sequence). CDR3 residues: CSSSLRGGNTIYF. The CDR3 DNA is TGTTCCAGCAGTTTAAGGGGAGGAAACACCATATATTTT.

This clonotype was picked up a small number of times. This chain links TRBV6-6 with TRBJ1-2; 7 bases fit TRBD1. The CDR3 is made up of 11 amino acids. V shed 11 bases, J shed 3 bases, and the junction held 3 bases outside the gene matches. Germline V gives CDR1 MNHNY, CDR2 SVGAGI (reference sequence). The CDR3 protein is CAVGQDYGYTF. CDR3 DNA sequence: TGTGCCGTTGGACAGGACTATGGCTACACCTTC.

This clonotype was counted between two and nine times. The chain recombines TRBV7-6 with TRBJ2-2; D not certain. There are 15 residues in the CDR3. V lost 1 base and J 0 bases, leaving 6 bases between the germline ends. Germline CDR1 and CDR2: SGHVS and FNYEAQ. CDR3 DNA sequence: TGTGCCAGCAGCTTAGTTGGGCCGAACACCGGGGAGCTGTTTTTT. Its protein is CASSLVGPNTGELFF.

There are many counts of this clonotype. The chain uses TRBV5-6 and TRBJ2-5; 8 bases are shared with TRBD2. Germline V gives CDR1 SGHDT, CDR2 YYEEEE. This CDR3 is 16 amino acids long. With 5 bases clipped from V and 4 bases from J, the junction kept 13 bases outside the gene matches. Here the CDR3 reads CASSRIRGGGPETQYF. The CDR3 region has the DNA TGTGCCAGCAGTCGAATCCGGGGGGGGGGCCCAGAGACCCAGTACTTC.

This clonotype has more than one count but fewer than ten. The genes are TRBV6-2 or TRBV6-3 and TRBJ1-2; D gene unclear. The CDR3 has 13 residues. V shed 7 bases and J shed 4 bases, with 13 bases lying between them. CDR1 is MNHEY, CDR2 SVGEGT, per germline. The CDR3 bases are TGTGCCAGCAAACCTTCACTCAGCTATGGCTACACCTTC. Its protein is CASKPSLSYGYTF.

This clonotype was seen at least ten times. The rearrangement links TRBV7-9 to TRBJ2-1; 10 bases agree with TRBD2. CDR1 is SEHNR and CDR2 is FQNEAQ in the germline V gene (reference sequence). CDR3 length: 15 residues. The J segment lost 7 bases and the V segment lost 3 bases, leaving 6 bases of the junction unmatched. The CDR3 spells CASSFEREGRNEQFF. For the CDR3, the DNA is TGTGCCAGCAGCTTCGAGCGGGAGGGAAGAAATGAGCAGTTCTTC.